This T cell receptor beta chain originates from a study of T-cell reconstitution after alpha-beta-depleted transplantation in children. Broader study findings: At around two months after transplant, the alpha-beta T cells were reportedly derived from several hundred expanded clones that came from non-depleted graft cells.

As it was prepared, the TCRbeta library received unique molecular identifiers. TCRdb reprocessed the PCR reads with MiXCR, giving one entry per CDR3 protein. The repertoire holds approximately 150,000 distinct CDR3 sequences, 8.5% to 10% seen once, with 15% to 20% in the top ten. On this clonotype: Its antigen remains unidentified.

The CDR3 has 16 residues. The germline gives CDR1 SGHRS, CDR2 YFSETQ. Trimming took 4 bases from V and 0 from J; bases not matched to a gene: 5. The specimen was PBMCs, mostly from graft donor cells, collected 180 days after TCRalphabeta/CD19-depleted stem cell transplant. This chain uses TRBV5-1 with TRBJ2-7; TRBD2 matches 12 bases. This clonotype was obtained from a female patient aged 2-9 years who had a stem cell transplant for congenital amegakaryocytic thrombocytopenia, so the T cells may come from the graft donor. In nucleotides, the CDR3 is TGCGCCAGCAGCCGAAGGACTAGCGGGAACTCCTACGAGCAGTACTTC. It specifies CASSRRTSGNSYEQYF.